This is a list of T cell receptor beta chains from one sample in a study of beta chain features in type 1 diabetes. The repertoire was sequenced with immunoSEQ multiplex PCR; TCRdb's copy has only in-frame clones and lacks some. The profile shows about 250,000 clones, 14% of them singletons. Sequenced material: naive CD4+ T cells from blood. The receptors stem from a woman in her 40s in good health. CDR3s include the opening cysteine and the closing phenylalanine or tryptophan. The D gene is left open where the match is weak. Size is stated for part of the rows, as once, few or many counts, or as a class when the clone is expanded.

v_call	d_call	j_call	clone_size	cdr3_aa	cdr3_nt
TRBV7-2	.	TRBJ2-3	few	CASSKRTGTDTQYF	TGTGCCAGCAGCAAACGAACAGGCACAGATACGCAGTATTTT
TRBV4-1	.	TRBJ1-2	few	CASSQVGGYTF	TGCGCCAGCAGCCAAGTCGGGGGCTACACCTTC
TRBV5-4	TRBD2	TRBJ2-1	once	CASSLVLFGGGDPSYNEQFF	TGTGCCAGCAGCTTGGTCCTATTTGGCGGGGGTGATCCCTCCTACAATGAGCAGTTCTTC
TRBV20-1	.	TRBJ1-1	.	CSAGPGTEAFF	TGCAGTGCTGGTCCGGGCACTGAAGCTTTCTTT
TRBV5-1	TRBD1	TRBJ1-1	.	CASSETGGRTEAFF	TGCGCCAGCAGCGAGACAGGGGGCCGCACTGAAGCTTTCTTT
TRBV29-1	TRBD1	TRBJ1-3	.	CSVDDRGAGNTIYF	TGCAGCGTTGATGACAGGGGAGCTGGAAACACCATATATTTT
TRBV7-2	.	TRBJ2-7	many	CASSLRQWGDEQYF	TGTGCCAGCAGCTTAAGGCAGTGGGGGGACGAGCAGTACTTC
TRBV4-3	TRBD2	TRBJ2-1	few	CASSQDIRGGRQFF	TGCGCCAGCAGCCAAGATATTCGGGGGGGCAGGCAGTTCTTC
TRBV5-6	TRBD1	TRBJ1-2	.	CASSPLVTGPQGYTF	TGTGCCAGCAGCCCCTTGGTGACAGGGCCCCAGGGCTACACCTTC
TRBV27	.	TRBJ1-1	.	CASRGGWGMNTEAFF	TGTGCCAGCAGGGGGGGTTGGGGGATGAACACTGAAGCTTTCTTT
TRBV18	.	TRBJ2-7	.	CASTDRGRSSGDPYEQYF	TGTGCCAGCACCGACAGGGGGCGGTCTAGCGGGGACCCCTACGAGCAGTACTTC
TRBV6-5	.	TRBJ2-3	.	CASSPRFSPTDTQYF	TGTGCCAGCAGCCCGAGGTTCTCCCCCACAGATACGCAGTATTTT
TRBV12-5	.	TRBJ1-1	.	CASGLVVSVNTEAFF	TGTGCTAGTGGTTTGGTAGTGTCGGTGAACACTGAAGCTTTCTTT
TRBV10-3	TRBD1	TRBJ1-1	.	CAIREGQGREAFF	TGTGCCATCAGGGAGGGACAGGGTCGGGAAGCTTTCTTT
TRBV5-4	.	TRBJ1-1	.	CASSFRDTEAFF	TGTGCCAGCAGCTTCCGGGACACTGAAGCTTTCTTT
TRBV28	TRBD2	TRBJ2-7	few	CASSPQRGVYEQYF	TGTGCCAGCAGTCCACAGCGGGGGGTCTACGAGCAGTACTTC
TRBV27	TRBD2	TRBJ2-1	few	CASRRLRLAGVRGYNEQFF	TGTGCCAGCAGGCGCTTGCGGCTAGCGGGGGTCCGGGGGTACAATGAGCAGTTCTTC
TRBV19	TRBD1	TRBJ1-1	.	CASSWDRATEAFF	TGTGCCAGTAGTTGGGACAGGGCCACTGAAGCTTTCTTT
TRBV2	TRBD1	TRBJ2-4	.	CASSQATGVNIQYF	TGTGCCAGCAGTCAAGCTACAGGGGTGAACATTCAGTACTTC
TRBV5-6	.	TRBJ2-7	few	CASSLGAHYEQYF	TGTGCCAGCAGCTTGGGGGCCCACTACGAGCAGTACTTC
TRBV6-4	.	TRBJ2-1	few	CASSDSGSNIGNEQFF	TGTGCCAGCAGTGACTCGGGCTCTAACATTGGCAATGAGCAGTTCTTC
TRBV19	TRBD2	TRBJ2-7	.	CASSTGLAGPLNEQYF	TGTGCCAGTAGTACCGGACTAGCGGGACCGTTGAACGAGCAGTACTTC
TRBV4-1	.	TRBJ2-5	few	CASSPRGLQETQYF	TGCGCCAGCAGCCCCAGGGGCCTCCAAGAGACCCAGTACTTC
TRBV6-6	TRBD1	TRBJ2-7	.	CASSPGQTYEQYF	TGTGCCAGCAGTCCGGGACAGACTTACGAGCAGTACTTC
TRBV2	TRBD1	TRBJ1-1	.	CASREPDRVDTEAFF	TGTGCCAGCAGGGAACCGGACAGGGTCGACACTGAAGCTTTCTTT
TRBV5-1	.	TRBJ2-7	.	CASSLVGGPSSYEQYF	TGCGCCAGCAGCTTGGTGGGGGGTCCTAGCTCCTACGAGCAGTACTTC
TRBV29-1	TRBD1	TRBJ1-2	few	CSVETGWSGYGYTF	TGCAGCGTTGAGACAGGGTGGTCTGGCTATGGCTACACCTTC
TRBV9	.	TRBJ2-2	.	CASSVGSGQSTNTGELFF	TGTGCCAGCAGCGTAGGTTCTGGACAGAGTACGAACACCGGGGAGCTGTTTTTT
TRBV6-5	.	TRBJ2-4	.	CASSLGQGHQYF	TGTGCCAGCAGCCTCGGGCAGGGGCATCAGTACTTC
TRBV9	TRBD2	TRBJ2-3	few	CASSVSLAGGPDTQYF	TGTGCCAGCAGCGTTAGCCTAGCGGGGGGGCCAGATACGCAGTATTTT
TRBV29-1	TRBD2	TRBJ2-5	.	CSARWGGETQYF	TGCAGCGCCCGGTGGGGGGGAGAGACCCAGTACTTC
TRBV19	TRBD1	TRBJ1-5	.	CASSILTGVQPQHF	TGTGCCAGTAGTATTCTGACAGGGGTCCAGCCCCAGCATTTT
TRBV7-6	TRBD1	TRBJ1-2	.	CASSLAGRGQEKNGYTF	TGTGCCAGCAGCTTAGCTGGACGGGGACAGGAAAAAAATGGCTACACCTTC
TRBV7-6	TRBD1	TRBJ2-1	few	CASSLRTGDEQFF	TGTGCCAGCAGCTTGAGGACAGGGGATGAGCAGTTCTTC
TRBV2	TRBD2	TRBJ2-5	.	CASSEERGDQETQYF	TGTGCCAGCAGTGAAGAGCGGGGGGACCAAGAGACCCAGTACTTC
TRBV4-3	.	TRBJ2-5	few	CASSQDLRSETQYF	TGCGCCAGCAGCCAAGATCTACGTTCGGAGACCCAGTACTTC
TRBV7-6	.	TRBJ1-2	.	CASSLGPGDGYTF	TGTGCCAGCAGCTTAGGACCGGGGGATGGCTACACCTTC
TRBV6-5	.	TRBJ1-5	few	CASSYLANQPQHF	TGTGCCAGCAGTTACTTGGCCAATCAGCCCCAGCATTTT
TRBV5-1	.	TRBJ1-2	.	CASSSTENYGYTF	TGCGCCAGCAGTTCGACAGAAAACTATGGCTACACCTTC
TRBV19	TRBD2	TRBJ2-7	.	CASSTLSGGDAYEQYF	TGTGCCAGTAGTACCCTAAGCGGGGGAGATGCCTACGAGCAGTACTTC
TRBV7-2	.	TRBJ2-7	few	CASSLSYEQYF	TGTGCCAGCAGCTTATCGTACGAGCAGTACTTC
TRBV7-9	.	TRBJ1-2	few	CASNDRLNYGYTF	TGTGCCAGCAACGACAGGTTAAACTATGGCTACACCTTC